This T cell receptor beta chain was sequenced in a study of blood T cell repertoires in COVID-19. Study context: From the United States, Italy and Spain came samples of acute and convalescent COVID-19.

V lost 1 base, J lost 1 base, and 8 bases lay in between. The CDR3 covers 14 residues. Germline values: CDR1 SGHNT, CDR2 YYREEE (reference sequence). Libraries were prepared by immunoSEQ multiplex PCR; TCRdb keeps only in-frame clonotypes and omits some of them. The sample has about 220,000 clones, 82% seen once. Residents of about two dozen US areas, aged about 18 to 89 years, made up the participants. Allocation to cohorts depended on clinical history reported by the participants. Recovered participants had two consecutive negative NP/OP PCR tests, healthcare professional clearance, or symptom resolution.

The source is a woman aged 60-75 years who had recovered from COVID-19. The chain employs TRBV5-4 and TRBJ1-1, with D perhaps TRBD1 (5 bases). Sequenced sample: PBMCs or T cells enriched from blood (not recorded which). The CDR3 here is CASSLPGRNTEAFF. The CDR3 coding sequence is TGTGCCAGCAGCTTGCCAGGGCGGAACACTGAAGCTTTCTTT.